Listed here are 13 T cell receptor beta chains from one sample, sequenced in a study of blood T cell repertoires in COVID-19. The table came from immunoSEQ multiplex PCR; TCRdb's copy has only in-frame clones and leaves some out. The repertoire holds 50,000 to 65,000 clones, with around 92% as singletons. The sequencing sample was made of peripheral blood. The receptors were gathered from a man aged 45 to 65 with active COVID-19.

The rearrangement links TRBV9 to TRBJ1-2; maybe TRBD1 (6 bases). The CDR3 runs 15 residues. Trimming stripped 4 bases from V and 0 bases from J, with 13 bases between. Germline V gene data show CDR1 as SGDLS and CDR2 as YYNGEE. The CDR3 protein is CASSLSGQTNYGYTF. DNA for the CDR3: TGTGCCAGCAGCCTTTCCGGACAGACTAACTATGGCTACACCTTC.

The chain couples TRBV4-1 to TRBJ1-2, with D possibly TRBD1 on 6 matching bases. The CDR3 has 14 amino acids. The germline gives CDR1 MGHRA, CDR2 YSYEKL. V was trimmed by 7 bases and J by 0 bases, leaving 12 bases between them. CDR3 residues: CASTREGANYGYTF. CDR3 sequence (DNA): TGCGCCAGCACCCGGGAGGGGGCTAACTATGGCTACACCTTC.

In nucleotides, the CDR3 is TGCGCCAGCAGCCGGGGTCCGGGACAGGTGATCTATGGCTACACCTTC. This translates into CASSRGPGQVIYGYTF. The chain recombines TRBV4-1 with TRBJ1-2; 8 bases align to TRBD1. Germline-derived CDR1 and CDR2 are MGHRA and YSYEKL. With 4 bases clipped from V and 4 bases from J, the junction kept 11 bases outside the gene matches. The CDR3 is 16 amino acids.

V gene TRBV6-5 combines with J gene TRBJ2-7; 9 nucleotides match TRBD1. Trimming took 0 bases from V and 2 from J; bases not matched to a gene: 2. Germline V gives CDR1 MNHEY, CDR2 SVGAGI. This CDR3 comprises 15 residues. CDR3 sequence reads: CASSYSGQGTYEQYF. The CDR3 region has the DNA TGTGCCAGCAGTTACTCCGGACAGGGGACCTACGAGCAGTACTTC.

The chain combines TRBV4-1 with TRBJ1-5; D is possibly TRBD1 (6 bases). The CDR3 has 16 amino acids. The germline V and J ends were trimmed by 0 bases and 3 bases, with 12 bases remaining between them. The germline V gene encodes CDR1 MGHRA and CDR2 YSYEKL. The DNA of the CDR3 is TGCGCCAGCAGCCAAGATTCGGCAGGGGCCAATCAGCCCCAGCATTTT. Translation: CASSQDSAGANQPQHF.

In this sample, this clone turned up a few times. V and J are TRBV30 and TRBJ2-7, with D maybe TRBD2 (6 bases). Germline loops: CDR1 GTSNPN, CDR2 SVGIG (reference sequence). Trimming shortened V by 8 bases and J by 2 bases, and 10 bases separated the two germline ends. The CDR3 sequence is 11 residues long. In DNA, the CDR3 is TGTGCCGGGACGGGGGCCTACGAGCAGTACTTC. The encoded protein is CAGTGAYEQYF. Full variable domain (missing parts from reference TRBV30 and TRBJ2-7): SQTIHQWPATLVQPVGSPLSLECTVEGTSNPNLYWYRQAAGRGLQLLFYSVGIGQISSEVPQNLSASRPQDRQFILSSKKLLLSDSGFYLCAGTGAYEQYFGPGTRLTVT.

The chain has TRBV6-6 and TRBJ2-1, with D perhaps TRBD1 (6 bases). Trimming took 7 bases from V and 7 from J, leaving 14 bases between them. There are 13 residues in the CDR3. Germline V lookup: CDR1 MNHNY, CDR2 SVGAGI (reference sequence). CDR3 in amino acids: CASISGVGNEQFF. Here the CDR3 DNA reads TGTGCCAGCATATCAGGGGTCGGGAATGAGCAGTTCTTC.

This chain connects TRBV27 to TRBJ1-5; D call uncertain. Germline CDR1 and CDR2: MNHEY and SMNVEV (reference sequence). The CDR3 has 13 residues. V lost 6 bases to trimming and J lost 5 bases, with 11 bases between them. CDR3 DNA sequence: TGTGCCAGCAGCCCTACAGCTTATCAGCCCCAGCATTTT. This encodes CASSPTAYQPQHF.

The gene calls are TRBV28 and TRBJ2-7; D not resolved. CDR3 size: 11 residues. Trimming took off 6 bases at V and 4 bases at J, with 7 bases between the two ends. Germline values: CDR1 MDHEN, CDR2 SYDVKM. The CDR3 DNA reads as TGTGCCAGCAGCCAGCGATACGAGCAGTACTTC. Translating gives CASSQRYEQYF.

The chain combines TRBV5-1 with TRBJ2-7; TRBD1 might be the D (6 bases). V was shortened by 5 bases and J by 6 bases, with 18 bases between the two germline ends. The CDR3 covers 14 residues. In germline, CDR1 is SGHRS, CDR2 YFSETQ. The CDR3 here is CASRSIYRAREQYF. CDR3 DNA: TGCGCCAGCAGAAGTATCTACAGGGCGCGCGAGCAGTACTTC. Full variable domain (outside the CDR3, taken from reference TRBV5-1 and TRBJ2-7): KAGVTQTPRYLIKTRGQQVTLSCSPISGHRSVSWYQQTPGQGLQFLFEYFSETQRNKGNFPGRFSGRQFSNSRSEMNVSTLELGDSALYLCASRSIYRAREQYFGPGTRLTVT.

The CDR3 protein is CASSGLPGGSGANVLTF. The CDR3 nucleotides read TGTGCCAGCTCGGGTCTACCAGGGGGATCGGGGGCCAACGTCCTGACTTTC. The gene calls are TRBV7-3 and TRBJ2-6; TRBD1 matches 7 bases. After removal of 8 bases from V and 4 bases from J, the junction contained 14 bases not matched to a gene. Germline loops: CDR1 SGHTA, CDR2 FQGTGA. The CDR3 runs to 17 residues.

A single count supports this clone. J is TRBJ1-6 and V is TRBV6-4, with D possibly being TRBD1 (6 bases). CDR3 length: 16 amino acids. Trimming took 6 bases from V and 8 from J, leaving 20 bases between them. Germline V CDR1 and CDR2: MRHNA, SNTAGT. DNA of the CDR3: TGTGCCAGCAGGTTAACCTACAGGGATGGGGATTCACCCCTCCACTTT. This translates into CASRLTYRDGDSPLHF.

A single count supports this clone. The chain combines TRBV5-5 with TRBJ1-5, with 7 bases fitting TRBD1. CDR1 and CDR2 (germline): SGHKS, YYEKEE (reference sequence). The V gene end was trimmed by 3 bases and the J gene end by 5 bases; junction bases not matched to a gene: 2. The CDR3 loop spans 13 amino acids. The CDR3 loop reads CASSWDRYQPQHF. The CDR3 DNA follows: TGTGCCAGCAGCTGGGACAGATATCAGCCCCAGCATTTT.